The rows below give T cell receptor beta chains drawn from one sample of a study of T cell repertoires in cytomegalovirus infection. TCRdb recomputed calls from the reads with MiXCR, one row per CDR3 protein. The table includes more than 75,000 distinct CDR3 sequences, roughly 3.6% detected once. The sample taken for sequencing was PBMCs. The receptor source for this set is a human donor in good health (CMV status not recorded). Some clones in this sample may be carry-over from other donors' samples. CDR3s include the opening cysteine and the closing phenylalanine or tryptophan. Each record gives: D gene, CDR3 length, J gene, clone size, V gene, CDR3 protein, CDR3 DNA. The D gene is left open where the match is weak. Size tells how often a clone was seen (once, few, many) or the class of an expanded clone, and some rows leave it out.

NA | 13 | TRBJ1-2 | many | TRBV28 | CASRRSSNYGYTF | TGTGCCAGCCGACGGTCTTCTAACTATGGCTACACCTTC
NA | 13 | TRBJ2-1 | many | TRBV15 | CATSRELQGEQFF | TGTGCCACCAGCAGAGAATTACAAGGCGAGCAGTTCTTC
NA | 18 | TRBJ1-4 | many | TRBV20-1 | CSARAPRSRFSLNEKLFF | TGCAGTGCTAGAGCCCCCAGATCACGGTTCAGCTTGAATGAAAAACTGTTTTTT
TRBD1 | 15 | TRBJ1-5 | many | TRBV28 | CASSFEGQGFQPQHF | TGTGCCAGCAGTTTCGAAGGACAGGGGTTCCAGCCCCAGCATTTT
TRBD2 | 14 | TRBJ2-7 | many | TRBV5-4 | CASSPSGETEGQYF | TGTGCCAGCAGCCCGAGCGGGGAAACGGAAGGGCAGTACTTC
TRBD1 | 12 | TRBJ1-1 | many | TRBV13 | CASRDRNPEAFF | TGTGCCAGCCGGGACAGGAACCCTGAAGCTTTCTTT
NA | 15 | TRBJ1-5 | many | TRBV4-3 | CASSQGWRGNQPQHF | TGCGCCAGCAGCCAAGGGTGGAGGGGTAATCAGCCCCAGCATTTT
TRBD1 | 20 | TRBJ2-1 | many | TRBV7-8 | CASSWTGTGGIHQLNNEQFF | TGTGCCAGCAGCTGGACCGGGACAGGGGGGATCCACCAACTTAACAATGAGCAGTTCTTC
NA | 16 | TRBJ2-1 | many | TRBV4-3 | CASSQEGRGSHNEQFF | TGCGCCAGCAGCCAAGAGGGCAGGGGAAGCCACAATGAGCAGTTCTTC
TRBD2 | 16 | TRBJ2-3 | many | TRBV20-1 | CSASGSGGAYTDTQYF | TGCAGTGCTAGTGGGAGCGGGGGGGCCTACACAGATACGCAGTATTTT
NA | 10 | TRBJ2-5 | many | TRBV27 | CASGQETQYF | TGTGCCAGCGGCCAAGAGACCCAGTACTTC
TRBD1 | 14 | TRBJ1-1 | NA | TRBV11-2 | CASRPGQGFTEAFF | TGTGCCAGCAGGCCGGGACAGGGGTTCACTGAAGCTTTCTTT
TRBD1 | 17 | TRBJ2-7 | many | TRBV7-8 | CASSLARLGQGLYEQYF | TGTGCCAGCAGCTTAGCTCGACTAGGACAGGGGCTCTACGAGCAGTACTTC
NA | 13 | TRBJ1-1 | many | TRBV7-2 | CASSSQGRTEAFF | TGTGCCAGCAGCTCTCAGGGGCGCACTGAAGCTTTCTTT